This TCR beta chain was captured in a study of Ad26.COV2.S vaccination and SARS-CoV-2 variants. Study as a whole: The trial was COV1001 and the donor's arm was Ad26.COV2.S. Intramuscular Ad26.COV2.S at 5x10^10 or 1x10^11 viral particles. Findings and limits, study-wide: Responses of T cells in total may have been underestimated by the TCR breadth and depth analyses.

In regard to this clone: Its antigen is unknown.

Measured with immunoSEQ multiplex PCR; TCRdb has only the in-frame clones, and not every one. The sample includes around 450,000 clones, less than 95% of them seen just once. Treatment indicated: roughly 18 received Ad26.COV2.S at low or high dose, single or two shots; about five received placebo; per-sample allocation not given. Repertoires come from day 63 after the first vaccine or placebo injection. This material consisted of peripheral blood, taken in a trial of Ad26.COV2.S vaccine versus placebo. The TCR was taken from a person between 18 and 60 years old who received the Ad26.COV2.S COVID-19 vaccine or a placebo.

The DNA of the CDR3 is TGTGCCAGCAGCGTGGGACTAGCGGAAGAGACCCAGTACTTC. It encodes CASSVGLAEETQYF. The V gene is TRBV11-2, the J gene TRBJ2-5; 11 nucleotides match TRBD2. CDR1 and CDR2 from the germline V gene are SGHAT and FQNNGV. This CDR3 region has 14 residues. V lost 5 bases, J lost 3 bases, and 2 bases stayed unmatched.